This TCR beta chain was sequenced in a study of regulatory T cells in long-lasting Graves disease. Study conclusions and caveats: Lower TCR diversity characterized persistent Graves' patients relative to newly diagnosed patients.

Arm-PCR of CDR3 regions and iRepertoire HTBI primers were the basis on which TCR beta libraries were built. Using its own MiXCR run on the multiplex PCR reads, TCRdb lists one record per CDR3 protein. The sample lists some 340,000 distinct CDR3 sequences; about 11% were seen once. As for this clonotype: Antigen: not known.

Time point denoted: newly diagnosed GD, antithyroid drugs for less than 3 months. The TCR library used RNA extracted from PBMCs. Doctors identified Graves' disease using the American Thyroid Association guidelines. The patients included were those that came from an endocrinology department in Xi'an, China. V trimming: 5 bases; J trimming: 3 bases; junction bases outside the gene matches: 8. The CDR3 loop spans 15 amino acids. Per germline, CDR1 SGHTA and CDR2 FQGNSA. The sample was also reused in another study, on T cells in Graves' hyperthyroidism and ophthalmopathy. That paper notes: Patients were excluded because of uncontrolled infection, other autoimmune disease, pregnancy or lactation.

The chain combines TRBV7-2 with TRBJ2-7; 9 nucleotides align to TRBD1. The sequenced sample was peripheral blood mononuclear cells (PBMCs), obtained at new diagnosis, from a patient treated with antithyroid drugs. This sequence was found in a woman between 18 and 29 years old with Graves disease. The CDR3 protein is CASSRDRGFRYEQYF. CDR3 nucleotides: TGTGCCAGCAGCCGCGACAGGGGGTTCCGCTACGAGCAGTACTTC.